One and the same sample provided the 30 T cell receptor beta chains below, sequenced in a study of T cells in Graves' hyperthyroidism and ophthalmopathy. From RNA transcripts, TCR beta CDR3 regions were amplified. HTBI primers were used for first-round RT-PCR of the TCR CDR3. One entry per CDR3 protein results from TCRdb running MiXCR on the multiplex PCR reads. The table lists 650,000 to 700,000 distinct CDR3 sequences, 17% of them singletons, with about 14% in the top ten. Material: blood. All receptors come from a man aged 45-60 years with Graves' hyperthyroidism.

This clonotype turned up a few times. This sequence joins TRBV10-3 and TRBJ2-7; 7 bases are a match to TRBD2. The CDR3 is 16 residues long. Trimming removed 3 bases from V and 6 bases from J; junction bases left unmatched: 14. Germline loops: CDR1 ENHRY, CDR2 SYGVKD. The CDR3 DNA sequence: TGTGCCATCAGTGAAAGGGTAGGCGGGAGAAGGCCCGAGCAGTACTTC. It specifies CAISERVGGRRPEQYF.

The rearrangement joins TRBV20-1 to TRBJ2-3; TRBD2 is a possible D gene (5 bases). The V gene lost 0 bases and the J gene lost 7 bases, with 8 bases spanning the gap. The CDR3 sequence is 12 residues long. In germline, CDR1 is DFQATT, CDR2 SNEGSKA (reference sequence). This chain's CDR3 is CSARDLGNTQYF. CDR3 bases: TGCAGTGCTAGAGACCTCGGGAATACGCAGTATTTT.

This clonotype was counted ten times or more. V is TRBV2 and J is TRBJ2-3, with TRBD2 identical over 8 bases. The CDR3 spans 15 residues. Germline CDR1 reads SNHLY; CDR2 reads FYNNEI. Trimming took 6 bases from V and 4 from J; bases not matched to a gene: 9. In DNA form, the CDR3 reads TGTGCCAGCAGGCAGGGAGCGGGAGAGGCAGATACGCAGTATTTT. As protein: CASRQGAGEADTQYF.

This clonotype was counted between two and nine times. CDR3 region: CAVRDRVDTEAFF. CDR3 DNA: TGTGCCGTCCGGGACAGGGTTGACACTGAAGCTTTCTTT. V and J are TRBV10-3 and TRBJ1-1; 9 positions match TRBD1. Germline V lookup: CDR1 ENHRY, CDR2 SYGVKD. V lost 11 bases, J lost 3 bases, and 7 bases stayed unmatched. The CDR3 runs to 13 residues.

This clonotype was seen a few times. The chain uses TRBV30 and TRBJ1-6; D gene ambiguous. The CDR3 has 12 residues. Germline assignment: CDR1 GTSNPN and CDR2 SVGIG (reference sequence). V gave up 3 bases and J gave up 8 bases, with 8 bases separating them. CDR3 protein: CAWRLTYSPLHF. The CDR3 bases are TGTGCCTGGAGGCTTACTTATTCACCCCTCCACTTT.

At least ten counts were recorded for this clonotype. The chain joins TRBV5-1 to TRBJ2-1; no definite D call. Germline V gene sequence: CDR1 SGHRS, CDR2 YFSETQ. V dropped 0 bases and J dropped 9 bases, with 13 bases sitting between them. The CDR3 is 14 amino acids. CDR3 in DNA: TGCGCCAGCAGCTTGGCCCTGGTTTCGGGTGAGCAGTTCTTC. Translated: CASSLALVSGEQFF.

This clonotype was detected many times. This chain joins TRBV5-1 and TRBJ2-5; TRBD1 agrees at 9 bases. Germline CDR1 reads SGHRS; CDR2 reads YFSETQ. Unmatched junction bases numbered 8, after V lost 0 bases and J lost 5 bases. The CDR3 contains 16 residues. The CDR3 DNA is TGCGCCAGCAGCTTGGGATTAACAGGGGGCGATGAGACCCAGTACTTC. Translated: CASSLGLTGGDETQYF.

This clonotype was seen more than once but under ten times. The CDR3 DNA follows: TGTGCCAGCAGGCAACCAGGAGTGAATGAGCAGTTCTTC. Translated, it gives CASRQPGVNEQFF. The chain recombines TRBV7-6 with TRBJ2-1, with D unclear. Germline-derived CDR1 and CDR2 are SGHVS and FNYEAQ. CDR3 length: 13 amino acids. Trimming removed 6 bases at V and 7 bases at J, with 13 bases between.

This clonotype came up many times. The genes are TRBV7-2 and TRBJ2-5, with a tentative D call TRBD1 (5 bases). Germline CDR1 SGHTA, CDR2 FQGNSA. Trimming removed 2 bases at V and 5 bases at J, with 12 bases between. The CDR3 contains 14 residues. The CDR3 bases are TGTGCCAGCAGCTTACAGCAGGGATGGGAGACCCAGTACTTC. Translating it yields CASSLQQGWETQYF. Filled out from reference TRBV7-2 and TRBJ2-5, the complete variable domain reads GAGVSQSPSNKVTEKGKDVELRCDPISGHTALYWYRQSLGQGLEFLIYFQGNSAPDKSGLPSDRFSAERTGGSVSTLTIQRTQQEDSAVYLCASSLQQGWETQYFGPGTRLLVL.

This rearrangement joins TRBV28 to TRBJ2-4, with 9 bases that match TRBD1. The germline V gene encodes CDR1 MDHEN and CDR2 SYDVKM. The trim removed 5 bases at V and 4 bases at J, leaving 21 bases unmatched. The CDR3 extends over 20 amino acids. The CDR3 coding sequence is TGTGCCAGCAGTCCCGGGACAGGGATACTTGCGACTAACGTAAAAAACATTCAGTACTTC. This translates into CASSPGTGILATNVKNIQYF.

This clonotype came up many times. The chain uses TRBV30 and TRBJ2-4; a possible D gene is TRBD2 (5 bases). V was clipped by 0 bases and J by 9 bases, with 12 bases between them. The CDR3 loop spans 13 amino acids. Per the germline V gene, CDR1 is GTSNPN and CDR2 is SVGIG (reference sequence). CDR3: CAWSVREWIIQYF. For the CDR3, the DNA is TGTGCCTGGAGTGTGAGGGAGTGGATCATTCAGTACTTC.

This clonotype was observed a few times. This chain links TRBV18 with TRBJ2-7; D gene uncertain. The V and J ends lost 1 base and 7 bases respectively, with 11 bases between them. This CDR3 has 13 residues. Per the germline V gene, CDR1 is KGHSH and CDR2 is LQKENI. The CDR3 nucleotides are TGTGCCAGCTCACCACAGGGTTTAGGGGAGCAGTACTTC. This translates into CASSPQGLGEQYF.

Remarks on this clonotype: A much larger clone lies a single base off, so this may be a read error. The genes are TRBV11-2 and TRBJ2-7; D is perhaps TRBD2 (6 bases). The length of the CDR3 is 13 residues. The germline gives CDR1 SGHAT, CDR2 FQNNGV. CDR3 protein: CASSSPRTREQNF. The DNA for the CDR3 is TGTGCCAGCAGCTCCCCCCGGACTCGGGAGCAGAACTTC.

This clonotype was seen at least ten times. V usage is TRBV27 and J usage is TRBJ1-6; D is perhaps TRBD1 (5 bases). The CDR3 sequence is 14 residues long. CDR1 is MNHEY, CDR2 SMNVEV, per germline (reference sequence). V was shortened by 3 bases and J by 7 bases, with 10 bases between the two germline ends. The CDR3 DNA reads TGTGCCAGCAGTTTGCCAGGGTACAATTCACCCCTCCACTTT. This gives the protein CASSLPGYNSPLHF.

This clonotype has at least ten counts. The chain combines TRBV28 with TRBJ2-1; 12 bases agree with TRBD2. The V gene end was trimmed by 5 bases and the J gene end by 7 bases; junction bases not matched to a gene: 6. The CDR3 is made up of 15 amino acids. Germline CDR1 is MDHEN and CDR2 is SYDVKM. CDR3 nucleotide sequence: TGTGCCAGCAGTCTAGCGGGAGGGAATTGGAATGAGCAGTTCTTC. It is translated as CASSLAGGNWNEQFF.

This clonotype was detected only a few times. This chain joins TRBV28 and TRBJ1-6, with D tentatively TRBD1 (5 bases). CDR1 and CDR2 from the germline V gene are MDHEN and SYDVKM. CDR3 length: 15 amino acids. Trimming pared 8 bases from V and 9 bases from J, leaving 20 bases between. The CDR3 reads CASRDGGMETSPLHF. CDR3 nucleotide sequence: TGTGCCAGCCGGGACGGGGGGATGGAGACTTCACCCCTCCACTTT.

The chain carries TRBV20-1 and TRBJ1-5; D is uncertain. Germline-derived CDR1 and CDR2 are DFQATT and SNEGSKA (reference sequence). Trimming removed 3 bases from V and 1 base from J, with 10 bases in between. The length of the CDR3 is 14 residues. The CDR3 reads CSAREVTSNQPQHF. The CDR3 DNA sequence: TGCAGTGCTAGGGAGGTAACCAGCAATCAGCCCCAGCATTTT.

This sequence joins TRBV3-1 and TRBJ1-5, with D tentatively TRBD1 (5 bases). The CDR3 contains 12 residues. V was clipped by 0 bases and J by 10 bases, with 7 bases between them. Per the germline V gene, CDR1 is LGHDT and CDR2 is YNNKEL (reference sequence). CDR3 protein: CASSQDRGPQHF. CDR3 coding DNA: TGTGCCAGCAGCCAAGATCGGGGCCCCCAGCATTTT.

In this sample, this clonotype turned up many times. The chain uses TRBV7-8 and TRBJ1-2; 9 nucleotides agree with TRBD1. Per the germline V gene, CDR1 is SGHVS and CDR2 is FQNEAQ. CDR3 size: 12 residues. V gave up 5 bases and J gave up 8 bases; unmatched junction bases: 3. Written as DNA, the CDR3 is TGTGCCAGCAGCCCGGGACAGGGCGGCTACACCTTC. This codes for CASSPGQGGYTF. The whole variable domain, filled in from reference TRBV7-8 and TRBJ1-2, reads GAGVSQSPRYKVAKRGQDVALRCDPISGHVSLFWYQQALGQGPEFLTYFQNEAQLDKSGLPSDRFFAERPEGSVSTLKIQRTQQEDSAVYLCASSPGQGGYTFGSGTRLTVV.

This clonotype was observed a single time. This clone may be a read error of a much larger clone one base away. The chain carries TRBV24-1 and TRBJ2-5; TRBD2 might be the D (6 bases). The CDR3 has 15 residues. Germline-derived CDR1 and CDR2 are KGHDR and SFDVKD. For the CDR3, the DNA is TGTGTCACCAGTGATCCGCGGGACTTCCAAGAGACCCAGTACTTC. Amino acids: CVTSDPRDFQETQYF.

This clonotype came up many times. The chain couples TRBV13 to TRBJ2-7; weak D call: TRBD1 (6 bases). The CDR3 loop spans 13 amino acids. Germline values: CDR1 PRHDT, CDR2 FYEKMQ (reference sequence). The ends were cut back, 4 bases at V and 3 bases at J, with 10 bases in the middle. The DNA of the CDR3 is TGTGCCAGCAGCTCAAACAGGGACTACGAGCAGTACTTC. Translating gives CASSSNRDYEQYF.

A note on this clonotype: A much larger clonotype is one base distant, so this may be a read error. This chain connects TRBV6-5 to TRBJ2-7; D might be TRBD2 (6 bases). The CDR3 has 14 amino acids. Germline V lookup: CDR1 MNHEY, CDR2 SVGAGI. This CDR3 reads CASNYSTTSYEQYF. CDR3 in DNA: TGTGCCAGCAATTACTCCACGACTAGCTACGAGCAGTACTTC.

The chain links TRBV18 to TRBJ1-2; D may be TRBD1 (6 bases). Trimming stripped 2 bases from V and 4 bases from J, with 14 bases between. CDR3 length equals 15 residues. Germline loops: CDR1 KGHSH, CDR2 LQKENI. DNA for the CDR3: TGTGCCAGCTCACCAGGCCAGGGGAGGATCTATGGCTACACCTTC. Translating it yields CASSPGQGRIYGYTF.

The chain uses TRBV5-8 and TRBJ2-7; D not resolved. With 2 bases removed from V and 5 bases from J, the gap between germline ends came to 11 bases. The CDR3 has 13 amino acids. Germline values: CDR1 SGHTS, CDR2 YDEGEE. CDR3 protein: CASSFPGSHEQYF. The DNA for the CDR3 is TGTGCCAGCAGCTTCCCCGGGTCCCACGAGCAGTACTTC.

This clonotype appeared many times. This chain uses TRBV20-1 with TRBJ2-1; 10 bases align to TRBD2. The V and J ends lost 0 bases and 9 bases, in that order; junction bases with no gene match: 8. Germline CDR1 reads DFQATT; CDR2 reads SNEGSKA (reference sequence). This CDR3 comprises 15 residues. CDR3 coding DNA: TGCAGTGCTAGAGAACTAGCGGGACCGGAGGGTGAGCAGTTCTTC. Translating it yields CSARELAGPEGEQFF.

This clonotype was detected ten times or more. The chain joins TRBV29-1 to TRBJ2-7; TRBD1 might be the D (6 bases). This CDR3 has 14 amino acids. With 6 bases removed from V and 0 bases from J, the gap between germline ends came to 15 bases. Germline V lookup: CDR1 SQVTM, CDR2 ANQGSEA. The CDR3 loop is CSVLTQGPSYEQYF. The CDR3 region has the DNA TGCAGCGTCCTCACACAGGGTCCCTCCTACGAGCAGTACTTC.

In its sample, this clonotype was seen many times. This chain joins TRBV28 and TRBJ2-7, with D perhaps assigned TRBD1 or TRBD2 (6 bases each). CDR3 length equals 12 residues. V was clipped by 3 bases and J by 7 bases, with 10 bases between them. Germline V gives CDR1 MDHEN, CDR2 SYDVKM. The CDR3 spells CASSFRGGEQYF. In nucleotides, the CDR3 is TGTGCCAGCAGTTTTAGAGGGGGGGAGCAGTACTTC. Variable domain in full (rest from reference TRBV28 and TRBJ2-7): DVKVTQSSRYLVKRTGEKVFLECVQDMDHENMFWYRQDPGLGLRLIYFSYDVKMKEKGDIPEGYSVSREKKERFSLILESASTNQTSMYLCASSFRGGEQYFGPGTRLTVT.

This clonotype was found many times. The chain recombines TRBV7-9 with TRBJ2-1, with 7 bases fitting TRBD2. CDR1 and CDR2 from the germline V gene are SEHNR and FQNEAQ (reference sequence). V shed 6 bases, J shed 1 base, and the junction held 3 bases outside the gene matches. The CDR3 runs to 14 residues. CDR3 sequence reads: CASSLAESYNEQFF. In DNA form, the CDR3 reads TGTGCCAGCAGTCTAGCGGAGTCCTACAATGAGCAGTTCTTC.

This clonotype was found many times. The chain is built from TRBV12-5 and TRBJ2-1; 9 nucleotides align to TRBD2. The CDR3 is made up of 14 amino acids. The ends lost 3 bases at V and 7 bases at J; junction bases unmatched: 4. Germline values: CDR1 LGHNT, CDR2 FRNRAP. The CDR3 loop is CASGFGLAGNEQFF. As DNA, the CDR3 is TGTGCTAGTGGTTTTGGCCTAGCGGGAAATGAGCAGTTCTTC.

This chain uses TRBV2 with TRBJ1-3; 7 nucleotides line up with TRBD1. CDR3 length equals 14 residues. Per germline, CDR1 SNHLY and CDR2 FYNNEI. The V segment lost 7 bases and the J segment 2 bases; nucleotides outside the gene matches: 5. The chain's CDR3 is CASKSGTAGNTIYF. The CDR3, as DNA: TGTGCCAGCAAATCTGGGACAGCTGGAAACACCATATATTTT.